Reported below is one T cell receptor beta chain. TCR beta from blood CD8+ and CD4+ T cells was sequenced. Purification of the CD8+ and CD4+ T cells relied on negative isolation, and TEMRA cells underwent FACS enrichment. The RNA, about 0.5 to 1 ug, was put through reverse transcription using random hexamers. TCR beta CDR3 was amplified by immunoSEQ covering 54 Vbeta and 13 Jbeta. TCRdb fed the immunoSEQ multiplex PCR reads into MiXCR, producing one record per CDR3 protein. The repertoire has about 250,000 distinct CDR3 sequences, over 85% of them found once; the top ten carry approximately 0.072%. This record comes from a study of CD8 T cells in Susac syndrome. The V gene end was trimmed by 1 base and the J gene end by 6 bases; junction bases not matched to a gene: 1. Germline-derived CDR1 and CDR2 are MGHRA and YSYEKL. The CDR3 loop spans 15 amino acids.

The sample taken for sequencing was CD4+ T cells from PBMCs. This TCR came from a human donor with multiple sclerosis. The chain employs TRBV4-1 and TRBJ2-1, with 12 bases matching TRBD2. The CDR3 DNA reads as TGCGCCAGCAGCCAAGGACTAGCGGGAGCCAATGAGCAGTTCTTC. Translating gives CASSQGLAGANEQFF.